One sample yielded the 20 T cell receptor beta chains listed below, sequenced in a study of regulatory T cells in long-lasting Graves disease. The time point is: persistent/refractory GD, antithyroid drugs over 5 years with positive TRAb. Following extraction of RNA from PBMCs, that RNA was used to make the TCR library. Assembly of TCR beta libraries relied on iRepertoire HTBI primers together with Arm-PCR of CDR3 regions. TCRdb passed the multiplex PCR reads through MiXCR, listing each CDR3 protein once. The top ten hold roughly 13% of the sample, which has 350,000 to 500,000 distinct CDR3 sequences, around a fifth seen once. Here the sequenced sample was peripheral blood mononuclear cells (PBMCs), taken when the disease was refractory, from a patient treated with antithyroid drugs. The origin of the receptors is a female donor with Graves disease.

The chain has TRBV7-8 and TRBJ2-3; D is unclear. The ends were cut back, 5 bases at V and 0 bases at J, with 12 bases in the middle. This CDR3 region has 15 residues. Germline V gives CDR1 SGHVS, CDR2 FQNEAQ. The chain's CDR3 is CASSPSQSSTDTQYF. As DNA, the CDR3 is TGTGCCAGCAGCCCCAGCCAGAGTAGCACAGATACGCAGTATTTT. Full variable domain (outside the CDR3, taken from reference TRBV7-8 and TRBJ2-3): GAGVSQSPRYKVAKRGQDVALRCDPISGHVSLFWYQQALGQGPEFLTYFQNEAQLDKSGLPSDRFFAERPEGSVSTLKIQRTQQEDSAVYLCASSPSQSSTDTQYFGPGTRLTVL.

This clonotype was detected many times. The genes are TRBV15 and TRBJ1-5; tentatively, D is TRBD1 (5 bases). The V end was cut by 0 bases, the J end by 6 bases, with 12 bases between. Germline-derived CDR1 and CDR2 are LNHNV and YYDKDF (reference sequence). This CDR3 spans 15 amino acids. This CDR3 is CATSRDPGGVQPQHF. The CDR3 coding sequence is TGTGCCACCAGCAGAGATCCGGGAGGGGTTCAGCCCCAGCATTTT.

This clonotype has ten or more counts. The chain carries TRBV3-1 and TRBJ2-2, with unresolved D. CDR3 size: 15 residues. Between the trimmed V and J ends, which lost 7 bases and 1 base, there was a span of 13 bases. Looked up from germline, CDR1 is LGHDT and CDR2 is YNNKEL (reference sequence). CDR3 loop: CASTPHGRNTGELFF. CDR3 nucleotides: TGTGCCAGCACCCCTCATGGACGGAACACCGGGGAGCTGTTTTTT. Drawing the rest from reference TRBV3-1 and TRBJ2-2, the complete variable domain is DTAVSQTPKYLVTQMGNDKSIKCEQNLGHDTMYWYKQDSKKFLKIMFSYNNKELIINETVPNRFSPKSPDKAHLNLHINSLELGDSAVYFCASTPHGRNTGELFFGEGSRLTVL.

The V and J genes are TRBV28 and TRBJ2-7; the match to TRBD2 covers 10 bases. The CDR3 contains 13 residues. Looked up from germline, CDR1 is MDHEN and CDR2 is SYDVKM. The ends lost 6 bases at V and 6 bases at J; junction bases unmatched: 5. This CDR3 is CASRASGRGEQYF. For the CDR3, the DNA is TGTGCCAGCAGGGCTAGCGGGAGAGGCGAGCAGTACTTC. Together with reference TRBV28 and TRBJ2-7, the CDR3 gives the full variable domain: DVKVTQSSRYLVKRTGEKVFLECVQDMDHENMFWYRQDPGLGLRLIYFSYDVKMKEKGDIPEGYSVSREKKERFSLILESASTNQTSMYLCASRASGRGEQYFGPGTRLTVT.

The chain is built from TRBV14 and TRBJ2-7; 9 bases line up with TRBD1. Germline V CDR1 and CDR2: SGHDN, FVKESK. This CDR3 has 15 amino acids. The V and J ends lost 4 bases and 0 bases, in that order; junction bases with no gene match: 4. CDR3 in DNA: TGTGCCAGCAGCCCGGGGACAGGGAGCTCCTACGAGCAGTACTTC. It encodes CASSPGTGSSYEQYF.

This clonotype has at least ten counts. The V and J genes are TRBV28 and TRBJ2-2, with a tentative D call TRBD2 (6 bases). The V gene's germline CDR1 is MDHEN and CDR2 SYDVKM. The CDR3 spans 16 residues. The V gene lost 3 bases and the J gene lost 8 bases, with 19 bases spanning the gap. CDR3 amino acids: CASSFLVGPSAGELFF. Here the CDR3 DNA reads TGTGCCAGCAGTTTCCTCGTTGGGCCTAGCGCGGGGGAGCTGTTTTTT.

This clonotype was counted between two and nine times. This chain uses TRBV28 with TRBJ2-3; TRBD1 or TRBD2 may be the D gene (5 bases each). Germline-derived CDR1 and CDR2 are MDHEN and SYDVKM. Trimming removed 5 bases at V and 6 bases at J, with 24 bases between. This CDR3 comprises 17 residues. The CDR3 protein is CASSLTSGTTLGDTQYF. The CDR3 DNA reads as TGTGCCAGCAGTCTCACCTCCGGGACGACTCTAGGGGATACGCAGTATTTT.

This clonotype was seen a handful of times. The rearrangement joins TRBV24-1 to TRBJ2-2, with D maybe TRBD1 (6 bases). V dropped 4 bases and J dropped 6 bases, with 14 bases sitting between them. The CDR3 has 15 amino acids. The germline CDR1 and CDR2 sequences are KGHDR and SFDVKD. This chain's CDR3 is CATSEHLRGPGELFF. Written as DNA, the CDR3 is TGTGCCACCAGTGAACACCTCAGGGGTCCCGGGGAGCTGTTTTTT.

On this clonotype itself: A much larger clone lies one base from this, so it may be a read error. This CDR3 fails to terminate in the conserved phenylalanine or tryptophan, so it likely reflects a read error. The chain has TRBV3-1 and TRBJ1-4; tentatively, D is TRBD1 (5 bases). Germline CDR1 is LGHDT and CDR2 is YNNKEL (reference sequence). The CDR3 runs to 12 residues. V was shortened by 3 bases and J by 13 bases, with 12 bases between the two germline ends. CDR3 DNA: TGTGCCAGCAGCCAGAAGGACGGGGGACTGTTTTCT. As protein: CASSQKDGGLFS.

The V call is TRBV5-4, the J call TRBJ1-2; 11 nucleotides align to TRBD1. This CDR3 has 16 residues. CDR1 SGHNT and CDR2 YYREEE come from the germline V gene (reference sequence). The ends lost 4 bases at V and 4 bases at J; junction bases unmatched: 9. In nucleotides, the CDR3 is TGTGCCAGCAGCACTCCTAGGACAGGGGGCGTCTATGGCTACACCTTC. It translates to CASSTPRTGGVYGYTF.

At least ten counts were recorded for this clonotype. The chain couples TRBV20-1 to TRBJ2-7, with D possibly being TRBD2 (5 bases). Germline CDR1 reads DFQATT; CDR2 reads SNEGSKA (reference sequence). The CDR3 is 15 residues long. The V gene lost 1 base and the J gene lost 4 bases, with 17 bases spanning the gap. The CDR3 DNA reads TGCAGTGCTAGAGGCCTAGGCGGGCAGTTATACGAGCAGTACTTC. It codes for CSARGLGGQLYEQYF.

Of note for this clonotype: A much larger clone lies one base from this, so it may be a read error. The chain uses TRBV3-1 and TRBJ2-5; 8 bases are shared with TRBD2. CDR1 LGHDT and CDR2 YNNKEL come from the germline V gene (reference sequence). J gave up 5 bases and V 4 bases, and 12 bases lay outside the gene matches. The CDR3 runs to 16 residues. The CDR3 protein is CASSPPSGGSLETQYF. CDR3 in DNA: TGTGCCAGCAGCCCACCGAGCGGGGGTTCTTTGGAGACCCAGTACTTC.

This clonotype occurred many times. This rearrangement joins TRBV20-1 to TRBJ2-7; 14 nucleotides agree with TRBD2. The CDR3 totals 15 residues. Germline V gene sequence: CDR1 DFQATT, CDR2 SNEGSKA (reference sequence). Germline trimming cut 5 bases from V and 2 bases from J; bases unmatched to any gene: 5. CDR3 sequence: CSASGLAGATYEQYF. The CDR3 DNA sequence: TGCAGTGCTTCGGGACTAGCGGGAGCAACCTACGAGCAGTACTTC.

CDR3 DNA: TGTGCCAGCAGCTTAGCCGGGACTAGCGGGAGGGATGAGCAGTTCTTC. It translates to CASSLAGTSGRDEQFF. The V and J genes are TRBV7-9 and TRBJ2-1, with 16 bases matching TRBD2. Per germline, CDR1 SEHNR and CDR2 FQNEAQ (reference sequence). The length of the CDR3 is 16 residues. After removal of 0 bases from V and 8 bases from J, the junction contained 1 base not matched to a gene. The full variable domain, rest sourced from reference TRBV7-9 and TRBJ2-1, is DTGVSQNPRHKITKRGQNVTFRCDPISEHNRLYWYRQTLGQGPEFLTYFQNEAQLEKSRLLSDRFSAERPKGSFSTLEIQRTEQGDSAMYLCASSLAGTSGRDEQFFGPGTRLTVL.

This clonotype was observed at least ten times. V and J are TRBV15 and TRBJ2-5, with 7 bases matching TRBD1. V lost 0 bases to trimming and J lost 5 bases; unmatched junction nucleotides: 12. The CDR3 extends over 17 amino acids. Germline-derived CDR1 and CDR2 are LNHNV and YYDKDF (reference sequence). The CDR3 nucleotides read TGTGCCACCAGCAGAGACCCCAGGGGGTCAGTCGGGGAGACCCAGTACTTC. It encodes CATSRDPRGSVGETQYF.

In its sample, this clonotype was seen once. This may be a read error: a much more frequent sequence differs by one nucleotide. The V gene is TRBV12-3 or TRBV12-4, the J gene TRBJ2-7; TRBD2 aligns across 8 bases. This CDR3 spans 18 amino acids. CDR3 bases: TGTGCCTGCAGTTCTCTCTCCCCCCGGAGCGGGAGCGCCTACGAGCAGTACTTC. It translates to CACSSLSPRSGSAYEQYF.

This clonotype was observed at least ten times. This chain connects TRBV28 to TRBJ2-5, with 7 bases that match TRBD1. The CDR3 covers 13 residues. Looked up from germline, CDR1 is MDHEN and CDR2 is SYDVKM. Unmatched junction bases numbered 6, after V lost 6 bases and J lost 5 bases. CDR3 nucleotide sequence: TGTGCCAGCAGAGAGGGACAGTTGGAGACCCAGTACTTC. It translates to CASREGQLETQYF.

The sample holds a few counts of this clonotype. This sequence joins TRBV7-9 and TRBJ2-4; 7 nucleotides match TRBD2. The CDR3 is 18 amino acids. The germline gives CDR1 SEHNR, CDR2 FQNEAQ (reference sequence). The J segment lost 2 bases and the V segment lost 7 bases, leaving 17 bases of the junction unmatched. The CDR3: CASTGKGGEAGPKNIQYF. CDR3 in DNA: TGTGCCAGCACCGGGAAGGGAGGGGAGGCAGGACCCAAAAACATTCAGTACTTC.

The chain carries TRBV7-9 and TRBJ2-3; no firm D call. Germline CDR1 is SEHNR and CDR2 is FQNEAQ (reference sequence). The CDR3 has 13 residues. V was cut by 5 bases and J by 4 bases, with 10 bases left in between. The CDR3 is CASSLATPDTQYF. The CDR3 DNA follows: TGTGCCAGCAGCCTTGCTACCCCAGATACGCAGTATTTT.

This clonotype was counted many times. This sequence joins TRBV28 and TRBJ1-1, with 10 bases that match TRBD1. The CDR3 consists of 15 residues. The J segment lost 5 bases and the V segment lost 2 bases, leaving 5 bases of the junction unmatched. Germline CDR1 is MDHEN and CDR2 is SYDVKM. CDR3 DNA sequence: TGTGCCAGCAGTTTACGACAGGGGGCTTATACTGAAGCTTTCTTT. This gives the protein CASSLRQGAYTEAFF.